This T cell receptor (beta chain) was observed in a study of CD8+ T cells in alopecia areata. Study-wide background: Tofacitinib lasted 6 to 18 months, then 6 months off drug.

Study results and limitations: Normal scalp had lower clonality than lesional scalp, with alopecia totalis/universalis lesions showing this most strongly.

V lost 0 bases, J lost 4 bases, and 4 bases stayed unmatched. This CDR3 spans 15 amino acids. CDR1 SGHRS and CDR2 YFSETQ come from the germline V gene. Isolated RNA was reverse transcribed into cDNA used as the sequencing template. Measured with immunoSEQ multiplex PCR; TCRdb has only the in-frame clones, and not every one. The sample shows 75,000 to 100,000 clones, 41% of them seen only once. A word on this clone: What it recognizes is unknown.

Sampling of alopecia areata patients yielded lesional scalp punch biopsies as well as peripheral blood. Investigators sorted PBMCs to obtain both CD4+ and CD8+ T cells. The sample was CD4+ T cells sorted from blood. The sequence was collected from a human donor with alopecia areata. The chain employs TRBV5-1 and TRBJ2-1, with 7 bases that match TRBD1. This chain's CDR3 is CASSLADRVYNEQFF. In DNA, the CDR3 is TGCGCCAGCAGCTTGGCCGACAGGGTATACAATGAGCAGTTCTTC.